The 20 T cell receptor beta chains listed next were all sequenced from one sample in a study of identical twins. A single record per CDR3 protein comes from TCRdb applying MiXCR to the 5' RACE reads. The data hold 540,000 or so distinct CDR3 sequences, with 20% to 25% observed a single time. The same sample was also used in a study of yellow fever vaccine responses in identical twins.

Sequenced input: CD4+ T cells sorted from blood. The source of these receptors is a woman younger than 35 in good health.

The chain recombines TRBV6-5 with TRBJ2-2; 7 nucleotides align to TRBD1. This CDR3 contains 15 residues. V gave up 2 bases and J gave up 1 base; unmatched junction bases: 1. CDR1 is MNHEY, CDR2 SVGAGI, per germline. CDR3 in amino acids: CASSYDRVNTGELFF. The CDR3 region has the DNA TGTGCCAGCAGTTACGACAGGGTGAACACCGGGGAGCTGTTTTTT.

The chain employs TRBV5-1 and TRBJ1-4; the match to TRBD1 covers 7 bases. Unmatched junction bases numbered 4, after V lost 4 bases and J lost 1 base. This CDR3 has 15 amino acids. The germline gives CDR1 SGHRS, CDR2 YFSETQ. In DNA form, the CDR3 reads TGCGCCAGCAGCAAACGGACAGGAACTAATGAAAAACTGTTTTTT. It codes for CASSKRTGTNEKLFF.

The chain links TRBV20-1 to TRBJ1-5; TRBD1 is a possible D gene (5 bases). The CDR3 contains 14 residues. The germline V gene has CDR1 DFQATT and CDR2 SNEGSKA (reference sequence). V lost 4 bases, J lost 3 bases, and 13 bases lay in between. Here the CDR3 reads CSATTGLPNQPQHF. In DNA, the CDR3 is TGCAGTGCTACTACAGGTTTACCCAATCAGCCCCAGCATTTT.

CDR3 region: CASSLYPLGGAKQETQYF. For the CDR3, the DNA is TGTGCCAGCAGTTTATACCCCCTAGGGGGGGCAAAACAAGAGACCCAGTACTTC. The chain recombines TRBV27 with TRBJ2-5; tentatively, D is TRBD2 (7 bases). Per the germline V gene, CDR1 is MNHEY and CDR2 is SMNVEV (reference sequence). The CDR3 has 18 amino acids. Trimming removed 1 base from V and 2 bases from J, with 20 bases in between.

The J gene is TRBJ2-1, the V gene TRBV29-1; D possibly corresponds to TRBD2 (6 bases). Trimming left V 4 bases short and J 2 bases short, with 21 bases between. This CDR3 contains 17 residues. The germline CDR1 and CDR2 sequences are SQVTM and ANQGSEA. CDR3 loop: CSVVPQGNSGAYNEQFF. The CDR3, as DNA: TGCAGCGTTGTTCCCCAAGGTAATAGCGGAGCCTACAATGAGCAGTTCTTC.

This chain connects TRBV6-1 to TRBJ1-4, with unresolved D. CDR3 size: 12 residues. V dropped 3 bases and J dropped 5 bases, with 4 bases sitting between them. Germline V gene lookup returns CDR1 MNHNS and CDR2 SASEGT. CDR3 residues: CASSDLNEKLFF. The CDR3 DNA sequence: TGTGCCAGCAGTGACCTAAATGAAAAACTGTTTTTT.

This sequence joins TRBV20-1 and TRBJ2-5; the D is unclear. This CDR3 has 13 amino acids. Deletions cut 4 bases from V and 0 bases from J, with 9 bases between. The germline V gene has CDR1 DFQATT and CDR2 SNEGSKA (reference sequence). The CDR3 spells CSAKPAYQETQYF. The CDR3 DNA follows: TGCAGTGCTAAACCAGCGTACCAAGAGACCCAGTACTTC.

The chain links TRBV12-3 or TRBV12-4 to TRBJ2-1, with D possibly being TRBD2 (5 bases). CDR3 length: 14 residues. V was clipped by 7 bases and J by 5 bases, with 15 bases between them. CDR3 DNA: TGTGCCAGCATTCGGGGTCAGGTGGACAATGAGCAGTTCTTC. Protein product: CASIRGQVDNEQFF.

The chain has TRBV28 and TRBJ2-2; D might be TRBD2 (6 bases). The CDR3 covers 18 residues. Germline V gene data show CDR1 as MDHEN and CDR2 as SYDVKM. Trimming left V 6 bases short and J 2 bases short, with 22 bases between. CDR3 nucleotides: TGTGCCAGCAGCCTCACGATCACGTATAGCGGCAACACCGGGGAGCTGTTTTTT. Amino acids: CASSLTITYSGNTGELFF. Drawing the rest from reference TRBV28 and TRBJ2-2, the complete variable domain is DVKVTQSSRYLVKRTGEKVFLECVQDMDHENMFWYRQDPGLGLRLIYFSYDVKMKEKGDIPEGYSVSREKKERFSLILESASTNQTSMYLCASSLTITYSGNTGELFFGEGSRLTVL.

This clonotype appeared a few times. The J gene is TRBJ2-5, the V gene TRBV25-1; 13 bases fit TRBD2. V shed 6 bases, J shed 5 bases, and the junction held 6 bases outside the gene matches. The length of the CDR3 is 15 residues. CDR1 and CDR2 (germline): MGHDK, SYGVNS. The CDR3 loop reads CASRPLAGGPETQYF. The CDR3 DNA follows: TGTGCCAGCAGGCCACTAGCGGGGGGGCCGGAGACCCAGTACTTC.

The sample holds a few counts of this clonotype. The gene calls are TRBV20-1 and TRBJ2-1, with D possibly being TRBD2 (5 bases). The CDR3 is 13 amino acids. CDR1 is DFQATT and CDR2 is SNEGSKA in the germline V gene (reference sequence). V gave up 5 bases and J gave up 8 bases, with 16 bases separating them. The CDR3 is CSAWTLGVDEQFF. In nucleotides, the CDR3 is TGCAGTGCTTGGACCCTCGGGGTCGATGAGCAGTTCTTC.

V is TRBV6-5 and J is TRBJ1-6; perhaps TRBD1 as D (5 bases). There are 13 residues in the CDR3. Germline values: CDR1 MNHEY, CDR2 SVGAGI. V was shortened by 0 bases and J by 13 bases, with 10 bases between the two germline ends. The CDR3 protein is CASSYSNAGPLHF. The CDR3 DNA follows: TGTGCCAGCAGTTACTCGAATGCAGGGCCCCTCCACTTT.

This clonotype was detected once. The chain recombines TRBV5-1 with TRBJ2-3, with 9 bases fitting TRBD2. This CDR3 region has 18 residues. The ends lost 0 bases at V and 4 bases at J; junction bases unmatched: 12. Germline V gene lookup returns CDR1 SGHRS and CDR2 YFSETQ. CDR3 protein: CASSLASGSGSRADTQYF. In DNA form, the CDR3 reads TGCGCCAGCAGCTTGGCCTCAGGTAGCGGGAGTAGGGCAGATACGCAGTATTTT. Based on the CDR3 plus reference TRBV5-1 and TRBJ2-3, the full variable domain is KAGVTQTPRYLIKTRGQQVTLSCSPISGHRSVSWYQQTPGQGLQFLFEYFSETQRNKGNFPGRFSGRQFSNSRSEMNVSTLELGDSALYLCASSLASGSGSRADTQYFGPGTRLTVL.

The CDR3 here is CASSRLRTQETQYF. CDR3 coding DNA: TGTGCCAGCAGTCGGTTACGGACTCAAGAGACCCAGTACTTC. The chain joins TRBV12-3 or TRBV12-4 to TRBJ2-5; a weak D match, TRBD2 (5 bases). The CDR3 has 14 residues. Between the trimmed V and J ends, which lost 5 bases and 2 bases, there was a span of 12 bases.

This clonotype showed up just a few times. The gene calls are TRBV12-3 or TRBV12-4 and TRBJ2-5; unclear D gene. V lost 5 bases and J lost 4, with 14 bases in between. This CDR3 has 14 residues. The CDR3 here is CASSRDMTTETQYF. In nucleotides, the CDR3 is TGTGCCAGCAGTAGAGACATGACAACAGAGACCCAGTACTTC.

The chain joins TRBV6-2 or TRBV6-3 to TRBJ1-2; possible D gene TRBD1, 6 bases. There are 14 residues in the CDR3. Trimming shortened V by 2 bases and J by 1 base, and 8 bases separated the two germline ends. Germline CDR1 reads MNHEY; CDR2 reads SVGEGT. The CDR3 region has the DNA TGTGCCAGCAGTTACGGGGGCCATAACTATGGCTACACCTTC. As protein: CASSYGGHNYGYTF.

J is TRBJ1-1 and V is TRBV29-1; tentative D call: TRBD1 (6 bases). This CDR3 has 18 residues. The V gene lost 6 bases and the J gene lost 2 bases, with 28 bases spanning the gap. Germline V CDR1 and CDR2: SQVTM, ANQGSEA. CDR3 DNA sequence: TGCAGCGTCACTGGACAGCTAGAAATTCGGGGACTCAACACTGAAGCTTTCTTT. It translates to CSVTGQLEIRGLNTEAFF.

The sample holds a few counts of this clonotype. The chain is built from TRBV4-1 and TRBJ2-2; 7 positions agree with TRBD2. Germline trimming cut 5 bases from V and 2 bases from J; bases unmatched to any gene: 8. This CDR3 has 16 residues. Germline-derived CDR1 and CDR2 are MGHRA and YSYEKL. This CDR3 reads CASSTPSGPNTGELFF. For the CDR3, the DNA is TGCGCCAGCAGCACCCCTAGCGGACCAAACACCGGGGAGCTGTTTTTT.

V is TRBV12-3 or TRBV12-4 and J is TRBJ2-6; D remains ambiguous. Trimming pared 4 bases from V and 3 bases from J, leaving 4 bases between. CDR3 length equals 13 residues. The CDR3: CASSSHGANVLTF. For the CDR3, the DNA is TGTGCCAGCAGTTCCCATGGGGCCAACGTCCTGACTTTC.

The chain links TRBV28 to TRBJ1-2; the match to TRBD1 covers 7 bases. CDR1 is MDHEN and CDR2 is SYDVKM in the germline V gene. J was trimmed by 11 bases and V by 6 bases; bases with no gene match: 15. This CDR3 is 14 amino acids long. CDR3 protein: CASRPTGNPIGYTF. The CDR3 DNA is TGTGCCAGCAGACCGACAGGGAACCCTATCGGATACACCTTC.